This T cell receptor beta chain was identified in a study of CD8+ T cells in alopecia areata. Study-wide results and limits: Scalp data also include sequences from resident alphabeta T cells of normal skin. For lesional scalp, especially alopecia totalis/universalis, clonality was higher than in normal scalp. Clarity of TCR sharing across patients fell short of that in mice, possibly HLA-related.

Concerning this clone itself: Its matching antigen is unknown.

Isolated RNA was reverse transcribed into cDNA used as the sequencing template. Assay used: immunoSEQ multiplex PCR; TCRdb lists only in-frame clones, some missing. In the table there are around 80,000 clones, roughly 47% of which are singletons. Germline CDR1 reads SGHDT; CDR2 reads YYEEEE. The CDR3 loop spans 13 amino acids. Collection of lesional scalp punch biopsies and peripheral blood was performed in alopecia areata patients. The chain recombines TRBV5-6 with TRBJ2-1, with 7 nucleotides matching TRBD2. Sequenced input: NKG2D-high CD8+ T cells sorted from blood. The receptor comes from a human donor with alopecia areata. The CDR3 is CVCSGRPNNEQFF. As DNA, the CDR3 is TGTGTTTGCTCCGGGAGGCCCAACAATGAGCAGTTCTTC.